Shown below are 25 T cell receptor beta chains from a single sample sequenced in a study of OX40 agonist ivuxolimab in advanced cancers. Profiled with immunoSEQ multiplex PCR; TCRdb holds only in-frame clones, not every one. The table includes 55,000 to 60,000 clones, about 82% detected once. The source material was CD4+ or CD8+ T cells sorted from blood, sampled in a trial of the OX40 agonist ivuxolimab. The receptors come from an adult with an advanced solid tumor such as melanoma, head and neck, liver or kidney cancer.

This chain links TRBV5-6 with TRBJ2-1; 7 positions match TRBD1. Per the germline V gene, CDR1 is SGHDT and CDR2 is YYEEEE. The CDR3 sequence is 12 residues long. The ends lost 2 bases at V and 15 bases at J; junction bases unmatched: 8. The CDR3 reads CASSFDRVKGFF. The CDR3 DNA reads as TGTGCCAGCAGCTTTGACAGGGTGAAGGGGTTCTTC.

The J gene is TRBJ2-1, the V gene TRBV6-1; unclear D gene. The CDR3 has 14 amino acids. Germline-derived CDR1 and CDR2 are MNHNS and SASEGT. Trimming took off 4 bases at V and 0 bases at J, with 7 bases between the two ends. In DNA form, the CDR3 reads TGTGCCAGCAGTGTAGAGAGCTCCTACAATGAGCAGTTCTTC. Translation: CASSVESSYNEQFF.

The chain employs TRBV5-1 and TRBJ2-3; TRBD1 or TRBD2 may be the D gene (5 bases each). V was cut by 1 base and J by 0 bases, with 9 bases left in between. The CDR3 sequence is 15 residues long. From germline, CDR1 is SGHRS and CDR2 YFSETQ. The CDR3 region is CASSLSGPSTDTQYF. The CDR3 nucleotides are TGCGCCAGCAGCTTGTCGGGACCTAGCACAGATACGCAGTATTTT.

V gene TRBV5-6 combines with J gene TRBJ2-1; 11 bases are a match to TRBD2. Looked up from germline, CDR1 is SGHDT and CDR2 is YYEEEE. CDR3 length: 16 amino acids. With V trimmed by 2 bases and J by 3 bases, 4 bases remained unmatched. The chain's CDR3 is CASSLRGLAVYNEQFF. The CDR3 DNA reads as TGTGCCAGCAGCTTAAGGGGACTAGCGGTCTACAATGAGCAGTTCTTC.

J is TRBJ2-5 and V is TRBV27; a possible D gene is TRBD1 (6 bases). The CDR3 has 14 residues. The ends were cut back, 2 bases at V and 5 bases at J, with 12 bases in the middle. From germline, CDR1 is MNHEY and CDR2 SMNVEV (reference sequence). CDR3 coding DNA: TGTGCCAGCAGTTTAGGGGACATGGGGGAGACCCAGTACTTC. Protein product: CASSLGDMGETQYF.

The rearrangement joins TRBV29-1 to TRBJ2-7; 11 bases align to TRBD2. Trimming took 1 base from V and 0 from J; bases not matched to a gene: 11. CDR1 is SQVTM, CDR2 ANQGSEA, per germline. This CDR3 has 18 amino acids. CDR3 loop: CSVEGIGLAGGTSYEQYF. The CDR3 DNA sequence: TGCAGCGTTGAAGGGATAGGGCTAGCGGGAGGAACCTCCTACGAGCAGTACTTC.

There are a few counts of this clone. The chain couples TRBV18 to TRBJ1-3; TRBD1 aligns across 7 bases. There are 15 residues in the CDR3. Trimming removed 3 bases from V and 2 bases from J; junction bases left unmatched: 4. Germline CDR1 reads KGHSH; CDR2 reads LQKENI. The CDR3 loop is CASSPQGVTGNTIYF. CDR3 bases: TGTGCCAGCTCACCCCAGGGGGTAACTGGAAACACCATATATTTT.

This sequence joins TRBV4-1 and TRBJ1-4; no clear D. This CDR3 is built from 14 residues. Looked up from germline, CDR1 is MGHRA and CDR2 is YSYEKL. The V end lost 1 base, the J end lost 8 bases, and 11 bases lay between the germline ends. The chain's CDR3 is CASSQGSNREKLFF. CDR3 coding DNA: TGCGCCAGCAGCCAAGGTAGCAACCGGGAAAAACTGTTTTTT.

The gene calls are TRBV6-6 and TRBJ2-5, with 10 bases lining up with TRBD2. Germline CDR1 and CDR2: MNHNY and SVGAGI (reference sequence). J was trimmed by 5 bases and V by 6 bases; bases with no gene match: 6. This CDR3 has 14 residues. CDR3 nucleotides: TGTGCCAGCAGCGCACTAGCGGGGTGGGAGACCCAGTACTTC. Protein: CASSALAGWETQYF.

V gene TRBV5-1 combines with J gene TRBJ1-1; D possibly corresponds to TRBD1 (6 bases). The germline V gene has CDR1 SGHRS and CDR2 YFSETQ. The CDR3 has 14 amino acids. V was cut by 4 bases and J by 6 bases, with 16 bases left in between. CDR3 nucleotide sequence: TGCGCCAGCAGCCTAGGTGGGGGCGATCCTGAAGCTTTCTTT. Amino acids: CASSLGGGDPEAFF.

This sequence joins TRBV30 and TRBJ1-3; D gene unclear. The CDR3 sequence is 13 residues long. Germline loops: CDR1 GTSNPN, CDR2 SVGIG (reference sequence). Trimming stripped 1 base from V and 0 bases from J, with 4 bases between. The CDR3 DNA sequence: TGTGCCTGGAGTGGGAACTCTGGAAACACCATATATTTT. Its protein is CAWSGNSGNTIYF.

The rearrangement uses TRBV19 and TRBJ1-4; 8 bases align to TRBD1. There are 14 residues in the CDR3. CDR1 and CDR2 (germline): LNHDA, SQIVND (reference sequence). Germline trimming cut 2 bases from V and 11 bases from J; bases unmatched to any gene: 7. The CDR3 spells CASSIQGATAKLFF. The CDR3 DNA follows: TGTGCCAGTAGTATACAGGGGGCTACCGCTAAACTGTTTTTT.

V usage is TRBV23-1 and J usage is TRBJ2-3; no reliable D call. TRBV23-1 carries the ORF label, with uncertain function. The CDR3 totals 16 residues. V was shortened by 0 bases and J by 4 bases, with 14 bases between the two germline ends. DNA for the CDR3: TGCGCCAGCAGTCAATCGGTCGCAGGCCTCCCAGATACGCAGTATTTT. It yields the protein CASSQSVAGLPDTQYF.

This chain connects TRBV7-9 to TRBJ1-3; 8 bases line up with TRBD1. V was clipped by 5 bases and J by 1 base; unmatched bases: 7. Germline-derived CDR1 and CDR2 are SEHNR and FQNEAQ (reference sequence). The length of the CDR3 is 16 residues. Here the CDR3 reads CASSQSWTGSGNTIYF. CDR3 DNA sequence: TGTGCCAGCAGCCAAAGTTGGACAGGGTCTGGAAACACCATATATTTT.

The V call is TRBV6-5, the J call TRBJ1-4, with a weak D call TRBD1 (6 bases). The germline CDR1 and CDR2 sequences are MNHEY and SVGAGI. This CDR3 comprises 14 residues. The V gene lost 2 bases and the J gene lost 5 bases, with 9 bases spanning the gap. CDR3 sequence reads: CASSYVTGNEKLFF. The CDR3 coding sequence is TGTGCCAGCAGTTACGTGACAGGCAATGAAAAACTGTTTTTT.

This chain uses TRBV4-3 with TRBJ2-2; tentatively, D is TRBD1 or TRBD2 (5 bases each). V gave up 0 bases and J gave up 0 bases, with 8 bases separating them. The length of the CDR3 is 16 residues. CDR1 LGHNA and CDR2 YSLEER come from the germline V gene. This CDR3 is CASSQEGPANTGELFF. In nucleotides, the CDR3 is TGCGCCAGCAGCCAAGAGGGACCCGCGAACACCGGGGAGCTGTTTTTT.

The chain links TRBV12-5 to TRBJ2-4, with D tentatively TRBD2 (5 bases). This CDR3 contains 16 residues. Trimming removed 3 bases from V and 2 bases from J, with 14 bases in between. Germline lookup yields CDR1 LGHNT and CDR2 FRNRAP. This chain's CDR3 is CASGLVGDLSKNIQYF. In DNA, the CDR3 is TGTGCTAGTGGTTTAGTGGGAGACTTATCCAAAAACATTCAGTACTTC.

The chain links TRBV10-3 to TRBJ2-2; D unresolved. V lost 2 bases and J lost 4, with 11 bases in between. The germline V gene has CDR1 ENHRY and CDR2 SYGVKD. This CDR3 spans 15 amino acids. CDR3 region: CAISEVGQLTGELFF. CDR3 in DNA: TGTGCCATCAGTGAGGTTGGGCAGCTCACCGGGGAGCTGTTTTTT.

The chain couples TRBV2 to TRBJ1-5, with D perhaps TRBD1 (6 bases). CDR1 is SNHLY and CDR2 is FYNNEI in the germline V gene. Trimming removed 4 bases at V and 5 bases at J, with 12 bases between. The CDR3 loop spans 14 amino acids. The CDR3 spells CASSGRQEYQPQHF. CDR3 sequence (DNA): TGTGCCAGCAGTGGAAGACAGGAGTATCAGCCCCAGCATTTT.

V is TRBV28 and J is TRBJ2-2; 7 bases are shared with TRBD2. Germline V gives CDR1 MDHEN, CDR2 SYDVKM. CDR3 size: 15 residues. With 5 bases clipped from V and 5 bases from J, the junction kept 8 bases outside the gene matches. DNA of the CDR3: TGTGCCAGCAGTCTTTCGGGACTACCAACCGGGGAGCTGTTTTTT. It is translated as CASSLSGLPTGELFF.

This chain links TRBV4-3 with TRBJ2-7, with 8 nucleotides matching TRBD1. The CDR3 is 14 amino acids. Germline trimming cut 6 bases from V and 6 bases from J; bases unmatched to any gene: 10. CDR1 is LGHNA, CDR2 YSLEER, per germline. The CDR3 nucleotides read TGCGCCAGCAGTTACAGGGGGGTTACGGGCGAGCAGTACTTC. It specifies CASSYRGVTGEQYF.

This chain's CDR3 is CASSKEVPVYEQYF. The CDR3 DNA reads TGTGCCAGCAGCAAAGAAGTTCCCGTCTACGAGCAGTACTTC. The chain has TRBV11-3 and TRBJ2-7; no reliable D call. Between the trimmed V and J ends, which lost 5 bases and 3 bases, there was a span of 14 bases. Germline V gives CDR1 SGHNT, CDR2 YENEEA. This CDR3 region has 14 residues.

V usage is TRBV19 and J usage is TRBJ1-4; D is undetermined. V was clipped by 2 bases and J by 2 bases, with 6 bases between them. The CDR3 contains 14 residues. Germline assignment: CDR1 LNHDA and CDR2 SQIVND (reference sequence). In DNA form, the CDR3 reads TGTGCCAGTAGTATAATCAGTACTAATGAAAAACTGTTTTTT. Translation: CASSIISTNEKLFF.

The J gene is TRBJ2-2, the V gene TRBV9; 7 positions match TRBD2. CDR1 and CDR2 (germline): SGDLS, YYNGEE. After removal of 1 base from V and 4 bases from J, the junction contained 10 bases not matched to a gene. CDR3 size: 17 residues. In DNA form, the CDR3 reads TGTGCCAGCAGCGTATCTGGTAGCGGGCACTTCACCGGGGAGCTGTTTTTT. Protein product: CASSVSGSGHFTGELFF.

J is TRBJ2-5 and V is TRBV11-2; D possibly corresponds to TRBD1 (6 bases). The V gene's germline CDR1 is SGHAT and CDR2 FQNNGV. There are 12 residues in the CDR3. The V gene lost 6 bases and the J gene lost 5 bases, with 10 bases spanning the gap. The CDR3 region has the DNA TGTGCCAGCAGTCGACAGGTGGAGACCCAGTACTTC. Translating gives CASSRQVETQYF.